The 10 T cell receptor beta chains listed next were all sequenced from one sample in a study of CD8+ T cells in alopecia areata. Extracted from the samples, RNA was reverse transcribed into cDNA to serve as the sequencing template. Assay: immunoSEQ multiplex PCR; the TCRdb copy retains only in-frame clones and omits some. The sample comprises roughly 200,000 clones, roughly 60% of which are singletons, and about 1.5% rests with the top ten. Sequences were derived from CD4+ T cells sorted from blood, sampled at week 0. The receptors here all came from a human donor with alopecia areata.

This clone was found a few times. J is TRBJ2-5 and V is TRBV20-1; D unclear. The V end lost 1 base, the J end lost 5 bases, and 2 bases lay between the germline ends. The CDR3 sequence is 10 residues long. Germline V CDR1 and CDR2: DFQATT, SNEGSKA (reference sequence). The CDR3 spells CSARGETQYF. The DNA for the CDR3 is TGCAGTGCTAGAGGGGAGACCCAGTACTTC.

The rearrangement uses TRBV5-1 and TRBJ2-3, with 8 bases identical to TRBD1. CDR1 and CDR2 from the germline V gene are SGHRS and YFSETQ. J was trimmed by 4 bases and V by 0 bases; bases with no gene match: 4. This CDR3 is built from 15 residues. The CDR3 nucleotides are TGCGCCAGCAGCTTGGGGGACAGGACTTCAGATACGCAGTATTTT. This sequence encodes CASSLGDRTSDTQYF. The whole variable domain, filled in from reference TRBV5-1 and TRBJ2-3, reads KAGVTQTPRYLIKTRGQQVTLSCSPISGHRSVSWYQQTPGQGLQFLFEYFSETQRNKGNFPGRFSGRQFSNSRSEMNVSTLELGDSALYLCASSLGDRTSDTQYFGPGTRLTVL.

This clone came up a few times. This chain joins TRBV2 and TRBJ2-2; no definite D call. Germline loops: CDR1 SNHLY, CDR2 FYNNEI. The CDR3 runs 15 residues. Trimming cost V 4 bases and J 2 bases, with 11 bases left between them. This CDR3 reads CASSVFNVNTGELFF. CDR3 DNA: TGTGCCAGCAGTGTGTTTAACGTTAACACCGGGGAGCTGTTTTTT. Supplemented by reference TRBV2 and TRBJ2-2, the full variable domain reads EPEVTQTPSHQVTQMGQEVILRCVPISNHLYFYWYRQILGQKVEFLVSFYNNEISEKSEIFDDQFSVERPDGSNFTLKIRSTKLEDSAMYFCASSVFNVNTGELFFGEGSRLTVL.

There are a few counts of this clone. V is TRBV25-1 and J is TRBJ2-1; 7 bases line up with TRBD1. This CDR3 contains 16 residues. Looked up from germline, CDR1 is MGHDK and CDR2 is SYGVNS. V lost 5 bases, J lost 2 bases, and 9 bases stayed unmatched. Here the CDR3 reads CASSYRGTAPYNEQFF. The CDR3 DNA is TGTGCCAGCAGTTACCGAGGGACAGCCCCCTACAATGAGCAGTTCTTC.

This clone has more than one count but fewer than ten. The chain employs TRBV4-2 and TRBJ2-1, with TRBD1 matching 7 bases. CDR3 length: 13 amino acids. Germline CDR1 is LGHNA and CDR2 is YNFKEQ. V lost 3 bases and J lost 8; bases outside the gene matches: 4. The CDR3 nucleotides are TGTGCCAGCAGCCACGGGACAGTTTATGAGCAGTTCTTC. Its translation: CASSHGTVYEQFF.

V and J are TRBV30 and TRBJ1-2, with no clear D. The germline CDR1 and CDR2 sequences are GTSNPN and SVGIG (reference sequence). V shed 4 bases and J shed 3 bases, with 9 bases lying between them. CDR3 length: 12 residues. The CDR3 nucleotides read TGTGCCTGGATGCTGGCCGACTATGGCTACACCTTC. Its protein is CAWMLADYGYTF. Full variable domain (remainder filled in from reference TRBV30 and TRBJ1-2): SQTIHQWPATLVQPVGSPLSLECTVEGTSNPNLYWYRQAAGRGLQLLFYSVGIGQISSEVPQNLSASRPQDRQFILSSKKLLLSDSGFYLCAWMLADYGYTFGSGTRLTVV.

This clone appeared a few times. The chain links TRBV7-2 to TRBJ1-2; D remains unclear. Germline CDR1 and CDR2: SGHTA and FQGNSA. The CDR3 covers 14 residues. Trimming pared 5 bases from V and 8 bases from J, leaving 18 bases between. CDR3 bases: TGTGCCAGCAGCCCTGGGATGGAAATGCGGGGCTACACCTTC. It translates to CASSPGMEMRGYTF.

The V and J genes are TRBV30 and TRBJ1-1; 9 positions agree with TRBD1. The CDR3 sequence is 14 residues long. The germline V gene has CDR1 GTSNPN and CDR2 SVGIG (reference sequence). The trim removed 3 bases at V and 6 bases at J, leaving 8 bases unmatched. CDR3 sequence (DNA): TGTGCCTGGAGAACAGGGGGCATTTGGGCTGAAGCTTTCTTT. This translates into CAWRTGGIWAEAFF.

This clone was found once. The chain is built from TRBV5-6 and TRBJ2-5; D may be TRBD1 or TRBD2 (6 bases each). The germline V gene encodes CDR1 SGHDT and CDR2 YYEEEE. V was pared by 4 bases and J by 5 bases, with 21 bases between. The CDR3 consists of 16 residues. The CDR3 sequence is CASSPLRTGAIETQYF. For the CDR3, the DNA is TGTGCCAGCAGCCCTCTAAGGACGGGGGCAATCGAGACCCAGTACTTC.

This clone has more than one count but fewer than ten. This rearrangement joins TRBV9 to TRBJ2-1; the D is unclear. V was cut by 1 base and J by 5 bases, with 13 bases left in between. Germline V gene lookup returns CDR1 SGDLS and CDR2 YYNGEE. The CDR3 has 15 amino acids. CDR3 DNA sequence: TGTGCCAGCAGCGTATTCGATAGCAGCAACAATGAGCAGTTCTTC. It yields the protein CASSVFDSSNNEQFF.